This T cell receptor (beta chain) was profiled in a study of pediatric ulcerative colitis. This clone was observed a few times. The antigen is undetermined. Whole-study results and caveats: A couple of rectal CDR3 clonotypes occurred in all ulcerative colitis patients. Repertoires came from total lymphocyte DNA, so rare subsets like regulatory T cells may be missed.

Sequencing depth was up to 500,000 reads per sample. Repertoires were generated with immunoSEQ multiplex PCR, while TCRdb's copy carries only in-frame clones and drops some. The data contain about 37,000 clones, over 70% of them singletons. During colonoscopy, one to two rectal pinch biopsies were collected. Before the diagnostic colonoscopy, ulcerative colitis patients were free of immunosuppressive medication. The CDR3 covers 13 residues. In germline, CDR1 is SNHLY, CDR2 FYNNEI. Trimming cost V 4 bases and J 7 bases, with 14 bases left between them. The chain couples TRBV2 to TRBJ2-7, with D perhaps TRBD1 (6 bases). The sample taken for sequencing was gut tissue. The clonotype was recovered from a boy younger than 18 with severe ulcerative colitis. This CDR3 reads CASSVVTGGEQYF. The CDR3 DNA reads as TGTGCCAGCAGTGTCGTGACAGGCGGGGAGCAGTACTTC.